This T cell receptor (beta chain) was retrieved from a study of shared clonotypes between healthy human individuals. Findings and limits, study-wide: Against clonotypes common to all four donors, non-shared ones had lower generation probabilities. It was only blood that was sampled, and tissue repertoires likely differ.

Libraries were prepared by immunoSEQ multiplex PCR; TCRdb keeps only in-frame clonotypes and omits some of them. The sample contains about 2.1 million clones, about 93% of which appear only once. Naive-designated CD8 cells lacked CD45RO, were positively enriched for CCR7, and omitted terminally differentiated effector memory CD45RA+ cells. Donation came from healthy HIV-negative adults that had no recent acute infections or vaccinations. CDR3 length equals 13 residues. V lost 6 bases to trimming and J lost 3 bases, with 12 bases between them. Germline V lookup: CDR1 MDHEN, CDR2 SYDVKM. A remark on this clone: Its antigen is not identified.

The receptor's source is a man aged 18 to 29 in good health. Some clones in this sample may be carry-over from other donors' samples. J is TRBJ2-7 and V is TRBV28; D gene uncertain. Sequenced material: naive CD8+ T cells from PBMCs. This CDR3 is CASSRQSHYEQYF. The CDR3 DNA reads TGTGCCAGCAGCAGACAAAGCCACTACGAGCAGTACTTC.